These 28 T cell receptor beta chains were all obtained from the same sample, sequenced in a study of T cell repertoires in cytomegalovirus infection. TCRdb independently ran MiXCR on the reads; one entry per CDR3 protein. The sample has more than 85,000 distinct CDR3 sequences, 20% to 25% seen once; the top ten hold about two fifths. The sample comprised CD8+ T cells from PBMCs. The receptors here all came from a human donor in good health (CMV status not recorded). Some clones in this sample may be carry-over from other donors' samples.

This clonotype has ten or more counts. The chain combines TRBV11-3 with TRBJ1-1; maybe TRBD1 (5 bases). The CDR3 covers 15 residues. Germline V gene data show CDR1 as SGHNT and CDR2 as YENEEA. Trimming removed 1 base at V and 0 bases at J, with 9 bases between. The CDR3 DNA reads TGTGCCAGCAGCTTAGGACAGACAATGAACACTGAAGCTTTCTTT. Encoded protein: CASSLGQTMNTEAFF.

The chain links TRBV12-3 or TRBV12-4 to TRBJ1-3; D uncertain. V lost 1 base and J 1 base, leaving 8 bases between the germline ends. This CDR3 is built from 15 residues. The CDR3 DNA reads TGTGCCAGCAGTTTAGGGACGGGATCTGGAAACACCATATATTTT. This codes for CASSLGTGSGNTIYF.

There are many counts of this clonotype. A read error may produce the germline difference seen at one junction end. The chain is built from TRBV28 and TRBJ2-5, with D possibly called TRBD1 or TRBD2 (5 bases each). The germline V gene encodes CDR1 MDHEN and CDR2 SYDVKM. This CDR3 is 21 amino acids long. This CDR3 is CASSPTATKIWGYVYQETQYF. The CDR3 nucleotides are TGTGCCAGCAGTCCCACCGCCACAAAAATATGGGGGTACGTGTACCAAGAGACCCAGTATTTC.

As concerns this clonotype: This could be a read error, since a much larger clone is one nucleotide away. The J gene is TRBJ2-7, the V gene TRBV11-3; D remains unclear. CDR3 length equals 12 residues. Deletions cut 3 bases from V and 3 bases from J, with 6 bases between. Looked up from germline, CDR1 is SGHNT and CDR2 is YENEEA. CDR3 in amino acids: CASSFGYYEQYF. In DNA form, the CDR3 reads TGTGCCAGCAGCTTTGGGTACTACGAGCAGTACTTC. Full variable domain (missing parts from reference TRBV11-3 and TRBJ2-7): EAGVVQSPRYKIIEKKQPVAFWCNPISGHNTLYWYLQNLGQGPELLIRYENEEAVDDSQLPKDRFSAERLKGVDSTLKIQPAELGDSAVYLCASSFGYYEQYFGPGTRLTVT.

This clonotype was observed once. The chain joins TRBV7-3 to TRBJ1-1, with D perhaps TRBD1 (6 bases). This CDR3 spans 15 amino acids. Trimming stripped 3 bases from V and 0 bases from J, with 11 bases between. Germline lookup yields CDR1 SGHTA and CDR2 FQGTGA. CDR3 coding DNA: TGTGCCAGCAGCTTCGGGGGGGGCATGAACACTGAAGCTTTCTTT. Translated, it gives CASSFGGGMNTEAFF.

The chain is built from TRBV28 and TRBJ1-3; 7 bases are a match to TRBD1. This CDR3 has 14 residues. Unmatched junction bases numbered 5, after V lost 6 bases and J lost 3 bases. Germline loops: CDR1 MDHEN, CDR2 SYDVKM. CDR3 region: CASRTGSSGNTIYF. The CDR3 DNA sequence: TGTGCCAGCAGGACAGGGTCAAGTGGAAACACCATATATTTT.

The genes are TRBV29-1 and TRBJ2-1; possible D gene TRBD1, 6 bases. V gave up 6 bases and J gave up 4 bases, with 13 bases separating them. Germline V gene data show CDR1 as SQVTM and CDR2 as ANQGSEA. The CDR3 runs 13 residues. CDR3 DNA sequence: TGCAGCGTGGGACAAATGCTATACAATGAGCAGTTCTTC. Translation gives CSVGQMLYNEQFF.

This clonotype was seen repeatedly, ten times or more. This chain connects TRBV6-1 to TRBJ2-7; 9 nucleotides align to TRBD2. The CDR3 is 16 amino acids. Germline CDR1 and CDR2: MNHNS and SASEGT. V shed 3 bases, J shed 1 base, and the junction held 7 bases outside the gene matches. The CDR3 nucleotides read TGTGCCAGCAGTGATGATGTCGGACTAGCGTCCTACGAGCAGTACTTC. This translates into CASSDDVGLASYEQYF.

Of note for this clonotype: This may stem from a read error, because a much larger clone lies one nucleotide away. The chain carries TRBV12-3 or TRBV12-4 and TRBJ2-5; 7 bases align to TRBD2. The CDR3 sequence is 12 residues long. CDR3 amino acids: CASRAGEETQNF. CDR3 sequence (DNA): TGTGCCAGCAGGGCGGGGGAAGAGACCCAGAACTTC.

The sample holds a few counts of this clonotype. The rearrangement links TRBV7-9 to TRBJ2-1, with 8 bases fitting TRBD1. The CDR3 sequence is 14 residues long. CDR1 is SEHNR and CDR2 is FQNEAQ in the germline V gene (reference sequence). V lost 5 bases, J lost 6 bases, and 6 bases stayed unmatched. CDR3 region: CASSTTTGGNEQFF. DNA for the CDR3: TGTGCCAGCAGCACCACAACAGGGGGCAATGAGCAGTTCTTC.

The chain carries TRBV27 and TRBJ1-1; D might be TRBD1 (5 bases). Trimming removed 2 bases from V and 2 bases from J, with 9 bases in between. This CDR3 is built from 14 residues. Germline V gene sequence: CDR1 MNHEY, CDR2 SMNVEV (reference sequence). The DNA of the CDR3 is TGTGCCAGCAGTTTACCAGGGATTAACACTGAAGCTTTCTTT. Amino acids: CASSLPGINTEAFF.

This clonotype was found a few times. The chain joins TRBV13 to TRBJ2-6; TRBD2 might be the D (5 bases). Germline loops: CDR1 PRHDT, CDR2 FYEKMQ (reference sequence). There are 15 residues in the CDR3. V was shortened by 7 bases and J by 0 bases, with 10 bases between the two germline ends. The chain's CDR3 is CASKYGDSGANVLTF. CDR3 coding DNA: TGTGCCAGCAAGTACGGGGACTCTGGGGCCAACGTCCTGACTTTC.

This clonotype was seen at least ten times. The V gene is TRBV7-2, the J gene TRBJ1-5; D is undetermined. The CDR3 is made up of 13 amino acids. Trimming shortened V by 3 bases and J by 0 bases, and 3 bases separated the two germline ends. Germline CDR1 is SGHTA and CDR2 is FQGNSA. As DNA, the CDR3 is TGTGCCAGCAGCTTCGATAGCAATCAGCCCCAGCATTTT. This sequence encodes CASSFDSNQPQHF.

This clonotype was counted at least ten times. The chain carries TRBV7-6 and TRBJ2-1; D perhaps matches TRBD2 (6 bases). Germline lookup yields CDR1 SGHVS and CDR2 FNYEAQ. V was pared by 1 base and J by 8 bases, with 15 bases between. The CDR3 consists of 15 residues. This CDR3 is CASSLEARGSDEQFF. CDR3 coding DNA: TGTGCCAGCAGCTTAGAGGCGCGGGGTTCGGATGAGCAGTTCTTC.

On this clonotype: At one end the junction does not follow the germline gene, possibly because of a read error. V usage is TRBV20-1 and J usage is TRBJ2-5, with D tentatively TRBD1 (6 bases). Germline lookup yields CDR1 DFQATT and CDR2 SNEGSKA (reference sequence). The CDR3 is made up of 16 amino acids. The CDR3 DNA follows: TGCAGTGCTAGGGATGTGGGCAGGGGTGACCAAGAGACCCGGTACTTC. Protein: CSARDVGRGDQETRYF.

This clonotype was counted once. The chain combines TRBV30 with TRBJ1-1, with a possible D match to TRBD1 (6 bases). The CDR3 has 13 residues. The V gene's germline CDR1 is GTSNPN and CDR2 SVGIG (reference sequence). V lost 1 base and J 4 bases, leaving 10 bases between the germline ends. The CDR3 bases are TGTGCCTGGAGTGCGCAGGGGTTCACTGAAGCTTTCTTT. Its translation is CAWSAQGFTEAFF.

This clonotype occurred many times. For the CDR3, the DNA is TGTGCCAGCAGCTTAGGGGGGGCTGGGGACACTGAAGCTTTCTTT. Its protein is CASSLGGAGDTEAFF. This sequence joins TRBV7-3 and TRBJ1-1; TRBD1 might be the D (6 bases). V gave up 2 bases and J gave up 3 bases, with 13 bases separating them. This CDR3 has 15 residues. Germline CDR1 is SGHTA and CDR2 is FQGTGA.

V is TRBV6-5 and J is TRBJ2-2; TRBD2 is a possible D gene (5 bases). The V end lost 5 bases, the J end lost 0 bases, and 13 bases lay between the germline ends. CDR1 is MNHEY, CDR2 SVGAGI, per germline. This CDR3 is 16 amino acids long. Here the CDR3 reads CASSDRLHANTGELFF. CDR3 nucleotides: TGTGCCAGCAGTGACCGACTACACGCGAACACCGGGGAGCTGTTTTTT.

The CDR3, as DNA: TGTGCCAGCTCTCTACCAGGGGCGACCTACGAGCAGTACTTC. It specifies CASSLPGATYEQYF. V is TRBV28 and J is TRBJ2-7, with TRBD1 as a possible D gene (6 bases). Trimming took off 8 bases at V and 2 bases at J, with 16 bases between the two ends. Germline values: CDR1 MDHEN, CDR2 SYDVKM. The CDR3 totals 14 residues.

This clonotype was found a few times. This rearrangement joins TRBV2 to TRBJ1-1; D call uncertain. CDR1 and CDR2 (germline): SNHLY, FYNNEI. V was shortened by 7 bases and J by 7 bases, with 10 bases between the two germline ends. The CDR3 spans 11 residues. CDR3 DNA sequence: TGTGCCAGCACAGGACGGTTTGAAGCTTTCTTT. Translation gives CASTGRFEAFF.

About this clonotype: At one end, the junction sequence differs from germline, possibly due to a read error. This chain joins TRBV6-2 or TRBV6-3 and TRBJ2-7, with D possibly being TRBD2 (6 bases). The CDR3 runs 12 residues. CDR1 is MNHEY, CDR2 SVGEGT, per germline. DNA for the CDR3: TGTGTCAGCAGTCCGGGACTTTACGAGCAGTACTTC. This gives the protein CVSSPGLYEQYF.

The chain is built from TRBV6-2 or TRBV6-3 and TRBJ2-1; possibly TRBD2 for D (5 bases). CDR3 length: 15 amino acids. Trimming left V 6 bases short and J 9 bases short, with 21 bases between. Germline loops: CDR1 MNHEY, CDR2 SVGEGT. The CDR3 bases are TGTGCCAGCAGGCGACCACGGGGAGAGGAGGTTGAGCAGTTCTTC. This translates into CASRRPRGEEVEQFF.

J is TRBJ2-1 and V is TRBV9; 9 bases agree with TRBD1. V lost 2 bases to trimming and J lost 4 bases; unmatched junction nucleotides: 1. CDR1 and CDR2 (germline): SGDLS, YYNGEE. This CDR3 comprises 14 residues. CDR3 sequence: CASSVGTGYNEQFF. As DNA, the CDR3 is TGTGCCAGCAGCGTCGGGACAGGGTACAATGAGCAGTTCTTC. Combining the CDR3 with reference TRBV9 and TRBJ2-1 gives the whole variable domain DSGVTQTPKHLITATGQRVTLRCSPRSGDLSVYWYQQSLDQGLQFLIQYYNGEERAKGNILERFSAQQFPDLHSELNLSSLELGDSALYFCASSVGTGYNEQFFGPGTRLTVL.

For this clonotype: At one boundary the junction diverges from the germline segment, which might be a read error. The chain couples TRBV6-5 to TRBJ1-4; D unresolved. CDR3 size: 15 residues. Germline CDR1 is MNHEY and CDR2 is SVGAGI. The CDR3 DNA sequence: TGTGCCAGCAGTGCAAGTCGGGTAGCTAATGAAACACTGTTTTTT. Protein: CASSASRVANETLFF.

This clonotype was detected many times. The chain employs TRBV19 and TRBJ2-3; a weak D match, TRBD2 (7 bases). Trimming removed 0 bases from V and 3 bases from J, with 10 bases in between. Germline assignment: CDR1 LNHDA and CDR2 SQIVND (reference sequence). CDR3 length: 15 residues. CDR3 protein: CASSIEAGATDTQYF. In DNA, the CDR3 is TGTGCCAGTAGTATAGAGGCGGGGGCGACAGATACGCAGTATTTT.

This clonotype was seen more than once but under ten times. The rearrangement joins TRBV6-2 or TRBV6-3 to TRBJ2-7; no clear D gene. The germline V gene has CDR1 MNHEY and CDR2 SVGEGT. Trimming removed 2 bases from V and 2 bases from J, with 7 bases in between. This CDR3 is built from 13 residues. The CDR3 reads CASSYRATYEQYF. CDR3 nucleotides: TGTGCCAGCAGTTACCGGGCTACCTACGAGCAGTACTTC.

This rearrangement joins TRBV11-2 to TRBJ2-7; perhaps TRBD1 as D (5 bases). Germline V gene lookup returns CDR1 SGHAT and CDR2 FQNNGV. CDR3 size: 14 residues. V lost 1 base, J lost 5 bases, and 12 bases lay in between. CDR3 amino acids: CASSLGLGLNEQYF. The CDR3 region has the DNA TGTGCCAGCAGCTTAGGTCTGGGGCTGAACGAGCAGTACTTC.

This clonotype was seen repeatedly, ten times or more. The rearrangement links TRBV9 to TRBJ2-7; D remains ambiguous. V lost 0 bases to trimming and J lost 5 bases, with 6 bases between them. The germline V gene has CDR1 SGDLS and CDR2 YYNGEE. CDR3 length: 12 residues. CDR3 loop: CASSVGQDEQYF. For the CDR3, the DNA is TGTGCCAGCAGCGTAGGTCAGGACGAGCAGTACTTC.